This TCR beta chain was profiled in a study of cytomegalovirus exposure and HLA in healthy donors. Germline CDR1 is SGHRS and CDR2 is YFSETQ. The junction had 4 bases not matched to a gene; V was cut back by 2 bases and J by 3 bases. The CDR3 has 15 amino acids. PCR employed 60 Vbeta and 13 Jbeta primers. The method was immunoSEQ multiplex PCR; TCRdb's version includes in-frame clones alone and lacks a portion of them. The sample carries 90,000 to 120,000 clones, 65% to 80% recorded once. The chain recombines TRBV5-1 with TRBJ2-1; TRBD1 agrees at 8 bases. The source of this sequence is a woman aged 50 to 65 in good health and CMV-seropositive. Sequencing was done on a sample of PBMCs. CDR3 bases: TGCGCCAGCAGCTTAGACAGGGGCCACTACAATGAGCAGTTCTTC. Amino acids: CASSLDRGHYNEQFF.